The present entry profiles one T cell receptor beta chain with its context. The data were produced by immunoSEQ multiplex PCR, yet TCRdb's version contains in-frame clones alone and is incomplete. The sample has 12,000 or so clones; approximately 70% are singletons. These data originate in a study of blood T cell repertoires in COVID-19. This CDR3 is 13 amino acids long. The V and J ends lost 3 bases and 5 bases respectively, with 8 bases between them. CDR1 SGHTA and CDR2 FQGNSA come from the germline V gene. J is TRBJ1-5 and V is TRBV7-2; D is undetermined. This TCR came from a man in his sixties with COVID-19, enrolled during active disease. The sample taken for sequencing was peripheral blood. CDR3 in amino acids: CASSFRIDQPQHF. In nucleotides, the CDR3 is TGTGCCAGCAGCTTCCGCATAGATCAGCCCCAGCATTTT.